This entry lists 23 T cell receptor beta chains sequenced from one sample in a study of T cell responses to AZD1222 COVID-19 vaccine (dated by TCRdb to the early 2020s). The sample's time point label, in plain terms: baseline before first vaccination. The protocol used for the library was the immunoSEQ multiplex PCR assay. Held by TCRdb, this immuneACCESS table contains in-frame sequences only and omits some clones. Under half of the omission traces to an unresolved V gene where checked; the cause of the rest is unknown. Present in this sample are roughly 150,000 clones, roughly 90% of which were seen just once. Of the sample, roughly 2% falls within the top ten clones. Material: peripheral blood, obtained on day 0 of AZD1222 vaccination. The receptors stem from an adult in good health.

V usage is TRBV7-9 and J usage is TRBJ1-2; no reliable D call. The CDR3 sequence is 14 residues long. The V gene's germline CDR1 is SEHNR and CDR2 FQNEAQ (reference sequence). Trimming shortened V by 2 bases and J by 8 bases, and 15 bases separated the two germline ends. The CDR3 protein is CASSLRASLGGYTF. CDR3 in DNA: TGTGCCAGCAGCTTAAGGGCCTCCCTAGGGGGCTACACCTTC.

This clone showed up just once. This chain uses TRBV6-5 with TRBJ1-2, with D hard to call. The V end was cut by 7 bases, the J end by 5 bases, with 11 bases between. The germline CDR1 and CDR2 sequences are MNHEY and SVGAGI. CDR3 size: 12 residues. The DNA for the CDR3 is TGTGCCAGCAAGGCAGCAGAATATGGCTACACCTTC. It codes for CASKAAEYGYTF.

This clone was seen more than once but under ten times. The rearrangement joins TRBV7-6 to TRBJ1-4; maybe TRBD1 (6 bases). Trimming cost V 5 bases and J 3 bases, with 13 bases left between them. CDR3 length: 15 amino acids. Germline V lookup: CDR1 SGHVS, CDR2 FNYEAQ. The CDR3 nucleotides read TGTGCCAGCAGCCAATCGGGGGCGGCTAATGAAAAACTGTTTTTT. Protein product: CASSQSGAANEKLFF. Full variable domain (rest looked up from reference TRBV7-6 and TRBJ1-4): GAGVSQSPRYKVTKRGQDVALRCDPISGHVSLYWYRQALGQGPEFLTYFNYEAQQDKSGLPNDRFSAERPEGSISTLTIQRTEQRDSAMYRCASSQSGAANEKLFFGSGTQLSVL.

In its sample, this clone was seen a few times. This chain uses TRBV4-2 with TRBJ1-2, with D possibly being TRBD1 (5 bases). V was cut by 1 base and J by 6 bases, with 12 bases left in between. CDR1 is LGHNA, CDR2 YNFKEQ, per germline. The CDR3 has 14 amino acids. The CDR3 sequence: CASSQVQGLDGYTF. CDR3 nucleotides: TGTGCCAGCAGCCAAGTCCAGGGATTGGATGGCTACACCTTC.

The chain employs TRBV7-9 and TRBJ2-7; D not certain. Looked up from germline, CDR1 is SEHNR and CDR2 is FQNEAQ (reference sequence). There are 14 residues in the CDR3. Trimming stripped 5 bases from V and 2 bases from J, with 13 bases between. The CDR3 sequence: CASSTQTTPYEQYF. The CDR3 region has the DNA TGTGCCAGCAGCACACAAACAACCCCCTACGAGCAGTACTTC. The full variable domain, with the rest looked up from reference TRBV7-9 and TRBJ2-7, is DTGVSQNPRHKITKRGQNVTFRCDPISEHNRLYWYRQTLGQGPEFLTYFQNEAQLEKSRLLSDRFSAERPKGSFSTLEIQRTEQGDSAMYLCASSTQTTPYEQYFGPGTRLTVT.

DNA of the CDR3: TGTGCCAGCAGCGTAGACGCGTCTATTGACTATGGCTACACCTTC. Translating it yields CASSVDASIDYGYTF. The chain links TRBV9 to TRBJ1-2; D gene unclear. The germline V gene encodes CDR1 SGDLS and CDR2 YYNGEE. The CDR3 totals 15 residues. The V gene lost 0 bases and the J gene lost 3 bases, with 12 bases spanning the gap.

V is TRBV29-1 and J is TRBJ1-2, with 9 bases matching TRBD1. The CDR3 covers 12 residues. The germline V gene encodes CDR1 SQVTM and CDR2 ANQGSEA. The V segment lost 7 bases and the J segment 3 bases; nucleotides outside the gene matches: 3. The chain's CDR3 is CSARQGDYGYTF. DNA of the CDR3: TGCAGCGCTAGACAGGGGGACTATGGCTACACCTTC. Supplemented by reference TRBV29-1 and TRBJ1-2, the full variable domain reads SAVISQKPSRDICQRGTSLTIQCQVDSQVTMMFWYRQQPGQSLTLIATANQGSEATYESGFVIDKFPISRPNLTFSTLTVSNMSPEDSSIYLCSARQGDYGYTFGSGTRLTVV.

DNA for the CDR3: TGTGCTAGTGGTTTGGTACAGGAGCATGGCAACACCATATATTTT. Translating gives CASGLVQEHGNTIYF. V gene TRBV12-5 combines with J gene TRBJ1-3, with TRBD1 as a possible D gene (5 bases). The length of the CDR3 is 15 residues. Germline CDR1 is LGHNT and CDR2 is FRNRAP. Trimming pared 0 bases from V and 7 bases from J, leaving 13 bases between. Supplemented by reference TRBV12-5 and TRBJ1-3, the full variable domain reads DARVTQTPRHKVTEMGQEVTMRCQPILGHNTVFWYRQTMMQGLELLAYFRNRAPLDDSGMPKDRFSAEMPDATLATLKIQPSEPRDSAVYFCASGLVQEHGNTIYFGEGSWLTVV.

This chain's CDR3 is CASSPTGGAVAFF. CDR3 sequence (DNA): TGTGCCAGTAGCCCTACAGGGGGCGCGGTAGCTTTCTTT. The J gene is TRBJ1-1, the V gene TRBV19, with 9 bases lining up with TRBD1. With 6 bases clipped from V and 10 bases from J, the junction kept 9 bases outside the gene matches. Germline V gene sequence: CDR1 LNHDA, CDR2 SQIVND (reference sequence). This CDR3 region has 13 residues.

This clone appeared a single time. V usage is TRBV28 and J usage is TRBJ1-2; no definite D call. Trimming shortened V by 2 bases and J by 3 bases, and 7 bases separated the two germline ends. CDR3 size: 13 residues. The germline V gene has CDR1 MDHEN and CDR2 SYDVKM. CDR3 sequence reads: CASSLGSYYGYTF. For the CDR3, the DNA is TGTGCCAGCAGTTTAGGAAGTTACTATGGCTACACCTTC.

The chain links TRBV15 to TRBJ1-5, with 8 bases aligning to TRBD1. J gave up 2 bases and V 0 bases, and 9 bases lay outside the gene matches. The CDR3 contains 18 residues. Germline V gives CDR1 LNHNV, CDR2 YYDKDF (reference sequence). CDR3 amino acids: CATSRDSATGVGNQPQHF. The DNA of the CDR3 is TGTGCCACCAGCAGAGATAGCGCGACAGGGGTCGGCAATCAGCCCCAGCATTTT.

This sequence joins TRBV29-1 and TRBJ2-5; D may be TRBD2 (6 bases). Germline V gives CDR1 SQVTM, CDR2 ANQGSEA. CDR3 length: 12 residues. V was clipped by 7 bases and J by 4 bases, with 13 bases between them. The CDR3 DNA follows: TGCAGCGCTGGGGAGGATGGAGAGACCCAGTACTTC. This gives the protein CSAGEDGETQYF.

This clone appeared a single time. This chain joins TRBV5-3 and TRBJ1-6; 7 bases fit TRBD1. TRBV5-3 is reported as an ORF; its role is uncertain. Trimming cost V 6 bases and J 0 bases; bases outside gene matches: 9. The CDR3 is 17 residues long. The chain's CDR3 is CARNPPGGSSYNSPLHF. In nucleotides, the CDR3 is TGTGCCAGAAATCCCCCAGGGGGGAGCTCCTATAATTCACCCCTCCACTTT.

This chain uses TRBV5-4 with TRBJ2-2; the D is unclear. The germline V and J ends were trimmed by 0 bases and 6 bases, with 9 bases remaining between them. The CDR3 loop spans 14 amino acids. Germline V gene sequence: CDR1 SGHNT, CDR2 YYREEE (reference sequence). Here the CDR3 reads CASSLVPSAGELFF. The DNA for the CDR3 is TGTGCCAGCAGCTTGGTTCCCAGTGCCGGGGAGCTGTTTTTT.

The chain recombines TRBV19 with TRBJ1-2; D gene uncertain. The CDR3 is 14 residues long. The V and J ends lost 4 bases and 3 bases respectively, with 12 bases between them. Looked up from germline, CDR1 is LNHDA and CDR2 is SQIVND (reference sequence). This CDR3 reads CASSTPGIDYGYTF. CDR3 bases: TGTGCCAGTAGTACCCCCGGGATAGACTATGGCTACACCTTC.

As to this clone: Other DNA sequences in this sample translate to the same CDR3. CDR3 region: CASSFQGGTEAFF. In DNA form, the CDR3 reads TGTGCCAGCAGCTTTCAGGGCGGCACTGAAGCTTTCTTT. The chain employs TRBV5-5 and TRBJ1-1, with D perhaps matching TRBD1 (5 bases). Between the trimmed V and J ends, which lost 2 bases and 4 bases, there was a span of 9 bases. Germline CDR1 SGHKS, CDR2 YYEKEE (reference sequence). This CDR3 is 13 amino acids long.

The V gene is TRBV30, the J gene TRBJ1-1, with 7 bases matching TRBD1. J was trimmed by 6 bases and V by 4 bases; bases with no gene match: 11. Germline V gene sequence: CDR1 GTSNPN, CDR2 SVGIG (reference sequence). CDR3 size: 14 residues. The CDR3: CAWTPDREVSEAFF. The CDR3 coding sequence is TGTGCCTGGACCCCCGACAGGGAGGTGTCTGAAGCTTTCTTT.

The chain employs TRBV7-3 and TRBJ1-1; D is undetermined. CDR1 and CDR2 from the germline V gene are SGHTA and FQGTGA. The CDR3 runs to 14 residues. Between the trimmed V and J ends, which lost 1 base and 3 bases, there was a span of 9 bases. The DNA of the CDR3 is TGTGCCAGCAGCTTAAACGGCGGAGACACTGAAGCTTTCTTT. It encodes CASSLNGGDTEAFF.

The chain combines TRBV12-3 or TRBV12-4 with TRBJ2-7; D is uncertain. This CDR3 region has 12 residues. V shed 2 bases and J shed 0 bases, with 2 bases lying between them. The CDR3 here is CASSLRSYEQYF. DNA for the CDR3: TGTGCCAGCAGTTTACGCTCCTACGAGCAGTACTTC.

The chain carries TRBV11-1 and TRBJ1-2; 7 positions match TRBD1. The length of the CDR3 is 13 residues. The germline gives CDR1 SGHAT, CDR2 FQDESV (reference sequence). Unmatched junction bases numbered 5, after V lost 3 bases and J lost 7 bases. CDR3 protein: CASSFSQGLGYTF. CDR3 DNA sequence: TGTGCCAGCAGCTTCTCACAGGGGCTTGGCTACACCTTC.

To note about this clone: Relative to the germline gene, one junction end is altered; a read error may explain this. The V and J genes are TRBV7-2 and TRBJ1-3; 7 nucleotides agree with TRBD1. CDR3 length: 11 residues. The germline gives CDR1 SGHTA, CDR2 FQGNSA. As DNA, the CDR3 is TGTGCCAGCAGCTCCGACAGGGCCCTACATTTT. It specifies CASSSDRALHF.

The gene calls are TRBV7-6 and TRBJ1-1; 8 positions match TRBD1. The CDR3 has 15 amino acids. Trimming removed 5 bases from V and 5 bases from J; junction bases left unmatched: 10. Germline V lookup: CDR1 SGHVS, CDR2 FNYEAQ. This CDR3 is CASSVTDRAGTEAFF. DNA for the CDR3: TGTGCCAGCAGCGTTACGGACAGGGCAGGGACTGAAGCTTTCTTT.

This sequence joins TRBV19 and TRBJ1-5; D gene uncertain. Trimming shortened V by 3 bases and J by 0 bases, and 6 bases separated the two germline ends. CDR3 length: 14 residues. Germline V gene lookup returns CDR1 LNHDA and CDR2 SQIVND (reference sequence). The CDR3 nucleotides read TGTGCCAGTAGTATGGTACGTAGCAATCAGCCCCAGCATTTT. Its protein is CASSMVRSNQPQHF.